This T cell receptor (beta chain) was identified during a study of blood T cells in healthy people across ages. Germline-derived CDR1 and CDR2 are LGHNA and YSLEER. This CDR3 is built from 14 residues. Deletions cut 3 bases from V and 4 bases from J, with 9 bases between. A second 7 to 11 cycle PCR used barcoded and J-beta primers. From each sample, at least 3 million paired-end reads containing CDR3 were obtained. TCRdb re-derived calls from the 5' RACE reads in MiXCR, one entry per CDR3 protein. This sample has around 2 million distinct CDR3 sequences, with about two fifths found just once. The receptor comes from a human donor in good health. Source material: blood. The chain joins TRBV4-3 to TRBJ2-2; D is unresolved. In DNA, the CDR3 is TGCGCCAGCAGCCAGGTTCAGTTCACCGGGGAGCTGTTTTTT. Translated: CASSQVQFTGELFF.